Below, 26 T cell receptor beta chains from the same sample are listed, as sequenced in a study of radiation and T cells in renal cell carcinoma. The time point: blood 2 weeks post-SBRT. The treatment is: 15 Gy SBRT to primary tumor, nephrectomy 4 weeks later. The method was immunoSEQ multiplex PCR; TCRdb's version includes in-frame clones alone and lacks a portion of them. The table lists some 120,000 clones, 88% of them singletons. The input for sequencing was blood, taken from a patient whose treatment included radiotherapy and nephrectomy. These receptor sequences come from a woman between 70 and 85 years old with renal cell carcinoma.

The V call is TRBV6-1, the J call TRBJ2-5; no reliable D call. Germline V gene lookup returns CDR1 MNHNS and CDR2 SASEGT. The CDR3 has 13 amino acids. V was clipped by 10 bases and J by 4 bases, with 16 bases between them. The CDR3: CATRRRVGETQYF. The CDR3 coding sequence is TGTGCCACCAGACGCAGAGTGGGAGAGACCCAGTACTTC.

The CDR3 nucleotides are TGTGCCAGCAGTGCTACAGGGGGCATCTACAATGAGCAGTTCTTC. This translates into CASSATGGIYNEQFF. This chain links TRBV11-3 with TRBJ2-1; TRBD1 matches at 9 bases. CDR3 length equals 15 residues. J lost 3 bases, V lost 6 bases, and 6 bases had no gene match. Per germline, CDR1 SGHNT and CDR2 YENEEA.

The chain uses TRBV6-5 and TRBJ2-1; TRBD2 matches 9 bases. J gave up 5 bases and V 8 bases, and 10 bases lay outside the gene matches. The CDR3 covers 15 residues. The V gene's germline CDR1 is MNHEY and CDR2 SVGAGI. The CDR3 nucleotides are TGTGCCAGCTGCCTGGGGCGGGGGGGCCACAATGAGCAGTTCTTC. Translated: CASCLGRGGHNEQFF.

The CDR3 DNA follows: TGTGCCAGTAGTATACAGGGGTCCTCTTACGAGCAGTACTTC. As protein: CASSIQGSSYEQYF. This rearrangement joins TRBV19 to TRBJ2-7, with a possible D match to TRBD1 (6 bases). The germline V gene encodes CDR1 LNHDA and CDR2 SQIVND (reference sequence). The CDR3 length is 14 residues. V was pared by 2 bases and J by 4 bases, with 12 bases between.

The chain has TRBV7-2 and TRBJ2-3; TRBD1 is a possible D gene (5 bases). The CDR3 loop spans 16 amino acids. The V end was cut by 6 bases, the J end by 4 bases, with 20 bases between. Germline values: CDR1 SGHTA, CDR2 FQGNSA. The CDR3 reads CASSSGALRMADTQYF. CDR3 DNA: TGTGCCAGCAGTTCTGGGGCTCTCAGGATGGCAGATACGCAGTATTTT.

CDR3 loop: CASTAGQSDTEAFF. CDR3 nucleotide sequence: TGTGCCAGCACCGCCGGACAGTCGGACACTGAAGCTTTCTTT. J is TRBJ1-1 and V is TRBV6-1; possible D gene TRBD1, 6 bases. Trimming cost V 7 bases and J 3 bases, with 15 bases left between them. CDR1 MNHNS and CDR2 SASEGT come from the germline V gene. CDR3 size: 14 residues.

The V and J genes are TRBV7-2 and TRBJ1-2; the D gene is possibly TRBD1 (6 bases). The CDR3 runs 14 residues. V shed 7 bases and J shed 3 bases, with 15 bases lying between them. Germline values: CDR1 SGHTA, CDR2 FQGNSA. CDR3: CASIKGGLDYGYTF. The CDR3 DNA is TGTGCCAGCATAAAGGGGGGGCTAGACTATGGCTACACCTTC.

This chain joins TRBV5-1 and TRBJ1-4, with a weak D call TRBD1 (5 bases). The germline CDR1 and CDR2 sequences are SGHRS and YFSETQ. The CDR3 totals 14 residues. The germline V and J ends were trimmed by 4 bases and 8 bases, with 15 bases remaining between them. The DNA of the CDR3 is TGCGCCAGCAGCCCCCTTCAGGGTGTGGAAAAACTGTTTTTT. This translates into CASSPLQGVEKLFF.

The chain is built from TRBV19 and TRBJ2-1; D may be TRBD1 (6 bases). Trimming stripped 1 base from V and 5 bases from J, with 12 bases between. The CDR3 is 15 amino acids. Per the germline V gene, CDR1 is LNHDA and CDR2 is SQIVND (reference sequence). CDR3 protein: CASSIGGTLNNEQFF. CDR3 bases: TGTGCCAGTAGTATAGGAGGGACACTAAACAATGAGCAGTTCTTC.

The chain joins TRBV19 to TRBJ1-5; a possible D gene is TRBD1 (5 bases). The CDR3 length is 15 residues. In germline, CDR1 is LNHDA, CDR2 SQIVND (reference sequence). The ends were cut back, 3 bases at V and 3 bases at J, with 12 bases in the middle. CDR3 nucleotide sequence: TGTGCCAGTAGTATGGGGCAGGGTGACAATCAGCCCCAGCATTTT. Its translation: CASSMGQGDNQPQHF. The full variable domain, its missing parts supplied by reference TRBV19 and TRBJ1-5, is DGGITQSPKYLFRKEGQNVTLSCEQNLNHDAMYWYRQDPGQGLRLIYYSQIVNDFQKGDIAEGYSVSREKKESFPLTVTSAQKNPTAFYLCASSMGQGDNQPQHFGDGTRLSIL.

CDR3 sequence reads: CASSFRASNQPQHF. The DNA for the CDR3 is TGTGCCAGCAGTTTCAGGGCAAGCAATCAGCCCCAGCATTTT. This rearrangement joins TRBV27 to TRBJ1-5; tentative D call: TRBD1 (5 bases). V was clipped by 3 bases and J by 1 base, with 7 bases between them. CDR3 size: 14 residues. Germline CDR1 reads MNHEY; CDR2 reads SMNVEV (reference sequence).

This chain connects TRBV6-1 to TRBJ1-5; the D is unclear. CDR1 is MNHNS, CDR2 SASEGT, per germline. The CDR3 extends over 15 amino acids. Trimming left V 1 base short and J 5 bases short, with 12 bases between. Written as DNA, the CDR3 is TGTGCCAGCAGTGAAGGGGCAGTTTGGGATCAGCCCCAGCATTTT. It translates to CASSEGAVWDQPQHF.

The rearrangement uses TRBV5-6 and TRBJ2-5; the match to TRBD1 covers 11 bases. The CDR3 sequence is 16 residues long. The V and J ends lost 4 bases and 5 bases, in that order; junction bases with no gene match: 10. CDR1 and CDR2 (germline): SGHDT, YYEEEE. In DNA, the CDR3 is TGTGCCAGCAGCGAAATCGGACAGGGGGCCATCGAGACCCAGTACTTC. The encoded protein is CASSEIGQGAIETQYF. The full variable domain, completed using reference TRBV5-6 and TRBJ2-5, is DAGVTQSPTHLIKTRGQQVTLRCSPKSGHDTVSWYQQALGQGPQFIFQYYEEEERQRGNFPDRFSGHQFPNYSSELNVNALLLGDSALYLCASSEIGQGAIETQYFGPGTRLLVL.

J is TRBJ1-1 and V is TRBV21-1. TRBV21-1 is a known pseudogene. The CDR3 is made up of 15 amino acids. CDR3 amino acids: CASSKRQRDDTEAFF. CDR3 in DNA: TGTGCCAGCAGCAAAAGGCAAAGGGATGACACTGAAGCTTTCTTT.

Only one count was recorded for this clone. The CDR3 DNA is TGCAGCGTTGTCACCGGGGGGGCAACAGATACGCAGTATTTT. Protein sequence: CSVVTGGATDTQYF. V and J are TRBV29-1 and TRBJ2-3; 8 bases match TRBD2. The trim removed 4 bases at V and 3 bases at J, leaving 6 bases unmatched. Germline V gene lookup returns CDR1 SQVTM and CDR2 ANQGSEA. The CDR3 spans 14 residues.

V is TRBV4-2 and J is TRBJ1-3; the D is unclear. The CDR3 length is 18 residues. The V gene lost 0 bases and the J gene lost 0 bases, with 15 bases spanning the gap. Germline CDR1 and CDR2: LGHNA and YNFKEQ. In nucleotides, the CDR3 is TGTGCCAGCAGCCAAGATTCGGCAGGAGATTCCTCTGGAAACACCATATATTTT. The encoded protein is CASSQDSAGDSSGNTIYF.

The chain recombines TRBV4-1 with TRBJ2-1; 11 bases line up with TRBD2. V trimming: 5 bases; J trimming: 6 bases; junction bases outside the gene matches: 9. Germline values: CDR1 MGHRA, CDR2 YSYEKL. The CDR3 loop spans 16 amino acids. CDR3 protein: CASSKQTSGAPNEQFF. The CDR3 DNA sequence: TGCGCCAGCAGCAAACAGACTAGCGGGGCCCCCAATGAGCAGTTCTTC.

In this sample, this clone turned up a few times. CDR3 coding DNA: TGTGCCAGCAGCCCGACAGGGGGTTATAATGAGCAGTTCTTC. As protein: CASSPTGGYNEQFF. J is TRBJ2-1 and V is TRBV7-3, with 9 bases identical to TRBD1. V lost 5 bases to trimming and J lost 7 bases; unmatched junction nucleotides: 6. Germline assignment: CDR1 SGHTA and CDR2 FQGTGA. CDR3 length: 14 residues.

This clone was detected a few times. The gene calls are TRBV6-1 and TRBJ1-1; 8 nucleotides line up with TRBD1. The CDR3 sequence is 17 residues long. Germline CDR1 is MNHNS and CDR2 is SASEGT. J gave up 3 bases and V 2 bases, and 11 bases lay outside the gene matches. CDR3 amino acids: CASSELSGGGYDTEAFF. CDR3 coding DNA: TGTGCCAGCAGTGAATTATCAGGGGGCGGTTACGACACTGAAGCTTTCTTT.

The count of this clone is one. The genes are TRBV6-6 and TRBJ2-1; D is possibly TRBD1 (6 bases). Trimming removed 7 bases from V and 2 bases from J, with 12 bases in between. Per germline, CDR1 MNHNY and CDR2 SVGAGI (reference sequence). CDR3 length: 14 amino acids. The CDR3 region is CASKAGETYNEQFF. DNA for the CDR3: TGTGCCAGCAAAGCAGGGGAAACCTACAATGAGCAGTTCTTC.

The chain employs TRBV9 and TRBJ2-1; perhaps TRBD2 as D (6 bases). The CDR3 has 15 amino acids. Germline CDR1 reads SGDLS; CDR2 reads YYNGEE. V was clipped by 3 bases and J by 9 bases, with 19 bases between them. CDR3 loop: CASSAMGGLSAEQFF. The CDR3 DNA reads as TGTGCCAGCAGCGCTATGGGGGGACTGTCGGCTGAGCAGTTCTTC.

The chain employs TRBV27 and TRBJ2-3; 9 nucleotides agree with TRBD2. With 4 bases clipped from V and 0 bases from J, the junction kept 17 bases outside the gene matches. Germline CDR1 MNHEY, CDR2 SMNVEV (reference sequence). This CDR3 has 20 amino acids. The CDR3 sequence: CASSSRFRRGGLISTDTQYF. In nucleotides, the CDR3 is TGTGCCAGCAGTTCCCGATTCCGGCGGGGGGGCCTAATCAGCACAGATACGCAGTATTTT.

The DNA for the CDR3 is TGCAGCGTTGGGGACTACGAGCAGTACTTC. Its protein is CSVGDYEQYF. The chain has TRBV29-1 and TRBJ2-7; no reliable D call. V was pared by 4 bases and J by 3 bases, with 4 bases between. The CDR3 consists of 10 residues. CDR1 is SQVTM, CDR2 ANQGSEA, per germline.

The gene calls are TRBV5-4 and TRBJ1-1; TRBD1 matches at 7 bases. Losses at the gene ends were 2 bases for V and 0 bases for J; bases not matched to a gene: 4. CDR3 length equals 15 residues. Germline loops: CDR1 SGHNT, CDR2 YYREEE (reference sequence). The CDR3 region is CASSLFDRVNTEAFF. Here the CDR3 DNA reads TGTGCCAGCAGCTTATTTGACAGGGTGAACACTGAAGCTTTCTTT.

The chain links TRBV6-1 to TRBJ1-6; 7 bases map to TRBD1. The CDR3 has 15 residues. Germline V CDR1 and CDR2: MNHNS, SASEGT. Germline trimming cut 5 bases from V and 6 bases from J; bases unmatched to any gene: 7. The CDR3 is CASSQARDSNSPLHF. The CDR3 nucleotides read TGTGCCAGCAGTCAGGCCCGGGACAGTAATTCACCCCTCCACTTT.

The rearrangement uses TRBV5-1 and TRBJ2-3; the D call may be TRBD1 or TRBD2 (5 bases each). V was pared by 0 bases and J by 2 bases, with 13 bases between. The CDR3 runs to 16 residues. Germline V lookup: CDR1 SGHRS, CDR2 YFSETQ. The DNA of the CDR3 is TGCGCCAGCAGCTTGGACGGGACCCAACACACAGATACGCAGTATTTT. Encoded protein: CASSLDGTQHTDTQYF.